This T cell receptor beta chain was found in a study of blood T cell repertoires in COVID-19. On the study more broadly: Samples representing acute and convalescent COVID-19 were sourced from the United States, Italy and Spain. PBMCs, B-cell-depleted T cells, or T cells provided the cDNA or gDNA that made up the material.

Per the authors' pipeline: Reference gene primer amplification yielded estimated nucleated cell counts. The protocol was immunoSEQ multiplex PCR, while the TCRdb copy is restricted to in-frame clones and leaves out a portion. Clone size and V and J calls were adopted from that table, with D and trimming inferred from the DNA. Counted here are under 95,000 clones, 65% to 85% occurring once; the ten biggest clones make up 31%. This clone was picked up a small number of times. V was cut by 5 bases and J by 4 bases, with 11 bases left in between. The CDR3 loop spans 13 amino acids. The V call is TRBV12-3 or TRBV12-4, the J call TRBJ1-1; weak D call: TRBD1 (6 bases). This TCR was recovered from a woman aged 80 or over with active or convalescent COVID-19. Sequencing was carried out using peripheral blood. The CDR3, as DNA: TGTGCCAGCAGTCAAGACAGGCCCACTGAAGCTTTCTTT. Protein sequence: CASSQDRPTEAFF.